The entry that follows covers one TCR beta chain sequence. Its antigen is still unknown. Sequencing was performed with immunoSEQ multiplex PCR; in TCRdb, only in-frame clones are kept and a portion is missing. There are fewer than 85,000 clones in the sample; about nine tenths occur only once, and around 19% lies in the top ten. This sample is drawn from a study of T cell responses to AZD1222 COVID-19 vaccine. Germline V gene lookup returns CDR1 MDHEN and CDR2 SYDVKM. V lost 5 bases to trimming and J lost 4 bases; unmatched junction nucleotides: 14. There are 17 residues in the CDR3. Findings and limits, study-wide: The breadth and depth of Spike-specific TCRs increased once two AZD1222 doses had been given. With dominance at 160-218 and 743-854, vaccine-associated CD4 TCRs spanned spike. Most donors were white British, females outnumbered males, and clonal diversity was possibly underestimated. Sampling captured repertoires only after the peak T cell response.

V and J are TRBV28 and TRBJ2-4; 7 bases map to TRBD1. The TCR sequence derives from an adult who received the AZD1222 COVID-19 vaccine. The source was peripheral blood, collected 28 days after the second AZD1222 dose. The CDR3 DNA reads TGTGCCAGCAGTCGCCGCACTTTGGGACAGCTTAAAAACATTCAGTACTTC. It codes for CASSRRTLGQLKNIQYF.